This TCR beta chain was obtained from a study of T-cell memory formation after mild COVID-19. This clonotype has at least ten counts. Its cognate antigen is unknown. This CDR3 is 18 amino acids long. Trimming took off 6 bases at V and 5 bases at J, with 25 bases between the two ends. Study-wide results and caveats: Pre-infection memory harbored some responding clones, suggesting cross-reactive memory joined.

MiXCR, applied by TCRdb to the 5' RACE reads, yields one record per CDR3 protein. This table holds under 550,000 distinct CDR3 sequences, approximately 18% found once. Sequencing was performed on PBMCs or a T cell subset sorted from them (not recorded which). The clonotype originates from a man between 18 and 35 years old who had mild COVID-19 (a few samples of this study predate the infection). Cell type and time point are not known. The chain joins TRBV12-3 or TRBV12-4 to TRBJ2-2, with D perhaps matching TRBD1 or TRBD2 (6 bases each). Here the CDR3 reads CASRPTMWYRAGTGELFF. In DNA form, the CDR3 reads TGTGCCAGCAGACCAACCATGTGGTACAGGGCGGGAACCGGGGAGCTGTTTTTT.